This entry features one TCR beta chain sequence. These data originate in a study of cytomegalovirus exposure and HLA in healthy donors. The assay was immunoSEQ multiplex PCR, and TCRdb's table has in-frame clones only and misses some. Found here are 230,000 or so clones, 70% to 90% of them singletons; the top ten hold around 3%. V dropped 4 bases and J dropped 3; count of bases not matched to a gene: 12. This CDR3 region has 16 residues. Germline CDR1 is SGHRS and CDR2 is YFSETQ. This clonotype was sampled from a woman aged 18-30 years in good health and CMV-seronegative. The gene calls are TRBV5-1 and TRBJ2-7; 8 bases are a match to TRBD1. The sequenced material came from PBMCs. The CDR3 sequence: CASSPVPGQVFYEQYF. The CDR3 coding sequence is TGCGCCAGCAGCCCCGTACCGGGACAGGTTTTCTACGAGCAGTACTTC.